This T cell receptor beta chain emerged from a study of T cells in Graves' hyperthyroidism and ophthalmopathy. This CDR3 has 15 amino acids. Germline trimming cut 5 bases from V and 8 bases from J; bases unmatched to any gene: 8. CDR1 and CDR2 from the germline V gene are MDHEN and SYDVKM. Template material for amplifying TCR beta CDR3 regions consisted of RNA transcripts. Using the HTBI primer set, a first-round RT-PCR was run on the TCR CDR3. TCRdb re-called the multiplex PCR reads through MiXCR, storing one row per CDR3 protein. The sample lists approximately 420,000 distinct CDR3 sequences; 14% to 15% were seen once. This clonotype has more than one count but fewer than ten.

This TCR came from a woman in her thirties with Graves' hyperthyroidism. The specimen was blood. This chain links TRBV28 with TRBJ2-1; the match to TRBD2 covers 11 bases. The CDR3 sequence is CASSTSGRRSDEQFF. CDR3 sequence (DNA): TGTGCCAGCAGTACTAGCGGGAGACGGTCCGATGAGCAGTTCTTC.